This record concerns one T cell receptor (beta chain) sequence. What it binds is unknown. Germline values: CDR1 SGHVS, CDR2 FNYEAQ. With 5 bases removed from V and 7 bases from J, the gap between germline ends came to 15 bases. The length of the CDR3 is 14 residues. PBMCs numbering at least 7 million were isolated per sample. The sample originates from a study of blood T cells in healthy people across ages. Study outcomes and limitations: Shifts in expanded clonotypes may have been confounded by donor CMV status, which was unknown. TCR beta diversity, measured per million T cells, fell in a roughly linear way with age. The study regarded diversity estimates from one million T cells as underestimates.

Primers used in a second PCR of about 6 to 11 cycles were a sample-barcoded 5' primer and a J-beta primer mix. TCRdb ran MiXCR on the 5' RACE reads and lists one entry per CDR3 protein. The sample contains approximately 850,000 distinct CDR3 sequences, nearly 60% of which appear only once. The V gene is TRBV7-6, the J gene TRBJ2-1; D may be TRBD2 (5 bases). The TCR was taken from a man aged 30 to 39 in good health. Material: blood. The CDR3 reads CASSHAGLINEQFF. CDR3 bases: TGTGCCAGCAGCCACGCCGGACTGATAAATGAGCAGTTCTTC.